This TCR beta chain was documented in a study of T-cell reconstitution after alpha-beta-depleted transplantation in children (dated by TCRdb to 2016 to 2018). For the study in its entirety: Using TCR repertoire profiling, the study quantitatively followed how T-cell immune reconstitution unfolded in children after TCRalphabeta/CD19-depleted allogeneic hematopoietic cell transplantation.

V and J are trimmed by 4 bases and 3 bases, and the gene matches miss 12 bases of the junction. The CDR3, from cysteine to phenylalanine, totals 17 residues. Just CDR3 DNA is preserved here, 51 bases in frame from base 1. What this sample's treatment or condition label stands for: allogeneic hematopoietic cell transplantation with graft depleted of TCRalphabeta T cells and CD19 B cells. The transplant recipients were children given TCRalphabeta/CD19-depleted allogeneic hematopoietic cell grafts. This clonotype was picked up a small number of times. Its antigen has not been determined. No much larger clone exists at a distance of one base, and base qualities are not known. Library generation was performed with PCR. The data were produced on an Illumina HiSeq 2500. To normalize quantification of the TCRbeta repertoire, the TCR libraries were built with molecular barcoding that relied on unique molecular identifiers. The public reads were run again by TCRdb, first through fastp at Q25 and then through MiXCR, and only productive beta chains were kept. Every CDR3 protein is listed once, alongside the most common genes and DNA of its rows. The sample table records hundreds of thousands of distinct CDR3 sequences; 23% of these occur just once. Of the sample, over 12% is held by the ten largest clones.

Study-level results and caveats: In some patients, the high TCRbeta diversity seen at day 60 was put down to recipient T cells and intrathymic progenitors that had survived conditioning. Over subsequent months, a decline in hyperexpanded clone frequencies was noted, and after one year, T-cell counts and TCRbeta diversity were mostly ascribed to newly produced T cells. Apparently early alphabetaT-cell count recovery about two months after transplant reportedly relied on only several hundred rapidly expanded clones derived from non-depleted graft cells.

This sequence was found in a boy less than two years old who had a stem cell transplant for acute myeloid leukemia, so the T cells may come from the graft donor. The sample consisted of PBMCs, mostly from graft donor cells, taken 360 days after TCRalphabeta/CD19-depleted stem cell transplant. This receptor chain uses TRBV12-3 or TRBV12-4 and TRBJ2-5, with 9 bases aligning to TRBD2. Here is the DNA: TGTGCCAGCAGTTCGGTTCGCGGACTAGCGTACGAAGAGACCCAGTACTTC. Its amino acids are CASSSVRGLAYEETQYF.